Below are 17 T cell receptor beta chains sequenced from a single sample in a study of shared clonotypes between healthy human individuals. Naive CD8 populations comprised CD45RO-negative cells positively selected for CCR7, excluding terminally differentiated effector memory CD45RA+ cells. The method was immunoSEQ multiplex PCR; TCRdb's version includes in-frame clones alone and lacks a portion of them. The data contain about 2,200,000 clones, 93% of them singletons. Sequenced input: naive CD8+ T cells from PBMCs. The source of these receptors is a man younger than 35 in good health. Some clones in this sample may be carry-over from other donors' samples.

The CDR3 reads CASRSRWGREAFF. CDR3 DNA: TGTGCCAGCAGATCCCGATGGGGCCGGGAAGCTTTCTTT. This chain links TRBV27 with TRBJ1-1; tentatively, D is TRBD1 (5 bases). V lost 6 bases and J 8 bases, leaving 16 bases between the germline ends. Per the germline V gene, CDR1 is MNHEY and CDR2 is SMNVEV (reference sequence). This CDR3 has 13 residues.

The chain recombines TRBV27 with TRBJ1-4; TRBD1 might be the D (5 bases). Germline-derived CDR1 and CDR2 are MNHEY and SMNVEV (reference sequence). The CDR3 spans 11 residues. Trimming removed 3 bases at V and 10 bases at J, with 6 bases between. CDR3 residues: CASSFQGKLFF. The CDR3 DNA sequence: TGTGCCAGCAGTTTTCAGGGAAAACTGTTTTTT.

This sequence joins TRBV12-2 and TRBJ2-7; TRBD2 is the table's D call and was not checked against the DNA. TRBV12-2 corresponds to a pseudogene. The CDR3 has 19 amino acids. In DNA form, the CDR3 reads TGTGCAAGTCGCTCCTCCGACGGTAGCGGGATCCTCGCGTTTGCCGAGCAGTACTTC. As protein: CASRSSDGSGILAFAEQYF.

The chain carries TRBV15 and TRBJ1-2, with D possibly matching TRBD1 (5 bases). Deletions cut 0 bases from V and 6 bases from J, with 20 bases between. This CDR3 has 17 residues. The germline V gene encodes CDR1 LNHNV and CDR2 YYDKDF (reference sequence). CDR3 DNA: TGTGCCACCAGCAGAGATTTAACCGTCCTTGGGGGGGATGGCTACACCTTC. This codes for CATSRDLTVLGGDGYTF. The complete variable domain, with remaining parts taken from reference TRBV15 and TRBJ1-2, reads DAMVIQNPRYQVTQFGKPVTLSCSQTLNHNVMYWYQQKSSQAPKLLFHYYDKDFNNEADTPDNFQSRRPNTSFCFLDIRSPGLGDTAMYLCATSRDLTVLGGDGYTFGSGTRLTVV.

J is TRBJ2-7 and V is TRBV9; TRBD1 is a possible D gene (6 bases). The germline CDR1 and CDR2 sequences are SGDLS and YYNGEE. V was shortened by 2 bases and J by 5 bases, with 14 bases between the two germline ends. CDR3 length: 14 residues. CDR3 in amino acids: CASSVETGSDEQYF. DNA for the CDR3: TGTGCCAGCAGCGTTGAGACAGGCAGCGACGAGCAGTACTTC.

CDR3 loop: CASSLGTGGAGEKLFF. The CDR3 nucleotides read TGTGCCAGCAGTTTGGGAACAGGGGGCGCCGGTGAAAAACTGTTTTTT. The genes are TRBV28 and TRBJ1-4; 9 positions agree with TRBD1. Germline lookup yields CDR1 MDHEN and CDR2 SYDVKM. CDR3 length equals 16 residues. J gave up 7 bases and V 3 bases, and 9 bases lay outside the gene matches.

The chain carries TRBV9 and TRBJ2-3, with unresolved D. The ends were cut back, 3 bases at V and 2 bases at J, with 13 bases in the middle. This CDR3 is 15 amino acids long. CDR1 is SGDLS and CDR2 is YYNGEE in the germline V gene. CDR3 in DNA: TGTGCCAGCAGCGCACAGACAAGCCACACAGATACGCAGTATTTT. Translated, it gives CASSAQTSHTDTQYF.

V is TRBV19 and J is TRBJ1-5; D is unclear. V was shortened by 10 bases and J by 0 bases, with 16 bases between the two germline ends. This CDR3 contains 15 residues. Germline assignment: CDR1 LNHDA and CDR2 SQIVND (reference sequence). The CDR3 DNA follows: TGTGCCACAGCTACGGCTGCATTTAGCAATCAGCCCCAGCATTTT. This sequence encodes CATATAAFSNQPQHF.

V usage is TRBV7-9 and J usage is TRBJ2-1, with TRBD2 matching 9 bases. Germline CDR1 is SEHNR and CDR2 is FQNEAQ (reference sequence). Trimming removed 2 bases from V and 3 bases from J; junction bases left unmatched: 8. CDR3 length: 17 residues. The CDR3 coding sequence is TGTGCCAGCAGCTTAAGGAGGCTAGCGGGACTCTACAATGAGCAGTTCTTC. The encoded protein is CASSLRRLAGLYNEQFF. Complete variable domain (other parts from reference TRBV7-9 and TRBJ2-1): DTGVSQNPRHKITKRGQNVTFRCDPISEHNRLYWYRQTLGQGPEFLTYFQNEAQLEKSRLLSDRFSAERPKGSFSTLEIQRTEQGDSAMYLCASSLRRLAGLYNEQFFGPGTRLTVL.

CDR3 nucleotide sequence: TGCGCCAGCAGCCAGGCCACCGGACAGTCTCTCTCTGGGGCCAACGTCCTGACTTTC. Translation gives CASSQATGQSLSGANVLTF. The chain uses TRBV4-1 and TRBJ2-6; D is possibly TRBD1 (6 bases). The V gene lost 3 bases and the J gene lost 0 bases, with 18 bases spanning the gap. The CDR3 length is 19 residues. The germline V gene has CDR1 MGHRA and CDR2 YSYEKL.

The chain joins TRBV7-8 to TRBJ2-7; D is possibly TRBD2 (5 bases). The V end was cut by 5 bases, the J end by 1 base, with 9 bases between. This CDR3 has 13 residues. Per the germline V gene, CDR1 is SGHVS and CDR2 is FQNEAQ. The CDR3, as DNA: TGTGCCAGCAGCCCGGGAAGGTCCTACGAGCAGTACTTC. This translates into CASSPGRSYEQYF.

On this clone itself: Other DNA sequences from this sample encode an identical CDR3 as well. CDR3 sequence reads: CASSGTSGNEQFF. The CDR3 DNA reads as TGTGCCAGCAGTGGGACTAGCGGCAATGAGCAGTTCTTC. The chain joins TRBV9 to TRBJ2-1; 11 nucleotides match TRBD2. The CDR3 contains 13 residues. Trimming removed 5 bases from V and 6 bases from J; junction bases left unmatched: 1. The germline V gene has CDR1 SGDLS and CDR2 YYNGEE.

The rearrangement joins TRBV28 to TRBJ1-1; 9 nucleotides line up with TRBD1. This CDR3 is 14 amino acids long. The V segment lost 2 bases and the J segment 4 bases; nucleotides outside the gene matches: 2. Germline V gene data show CDR1 as MDHEN and CDR2 as SYDVKM. The CDR3 loop reads CASSLGTGLTEAFF. The CDR3 DNA sequence: TGTGCCAGCAGTTTAGGGACAGGGCTCACTGAAGCTTTCTTT.

The chain employs TRBV12-5 and TRBJ2-3; 9 nucleotides agree with TRBD1. Germline V CDR1 and CDR2: LGHNT, FRNRAP. The CDR3 loop spans 16 amino acids. V lost 1 base and J lost 2; bases outside the gene matches: 4. The CDR3 nucleotides are TGTGCTAGTGGTTTGGGAACAGGGGGCGCCACAGATACGCAGTATTTT. It specifies CASGLGTGGATDTQYF.

This chain connects TRBV7-9 to TRBJ1-3, with no clear D. Germline V gene sequence: CDR1 SEHNR, CDR2 FQNEAQ (reference sequence). Trimming shortened V by 3 bases and J by 2 bases, and 11 bases separated the two germline ends. This CDR3 region has 15 residues. The CDR3 DNA sequence: TGTGCCAGCAGCTTCTTGCGGGAAACTGGAAACACCATATATTTT. It codes for CASSFLRETGNTIYF.

The chain carries TRBV27 and TRBJ1-2; D is ambiguous. The germline V gene encodes CDR1 MNHEY and CDR2 SMNVEV (reference sequence). Trimming stripped 8 bases from V and 4 bases from J, with 14 bases between. CDR3 size: 13 residues. The CDR3 reads CASSMRPSYGYTF. The CDR3 nucleotides are TGTGCCAGCTCAATGCGGCCGTCCTATGGCTACACCTTC.

V gene TRBV27 combines with J gene TRBJ2-7, with D possibly matching TRBD1 (6 bases). The V end was cut by 6 bases, the J end by 0 bases, with 9 bases between. Germline lookup yields CDR1 MNHEY and CDR2 SMNVEV (reference sequence). The CDR3 sequence is 13 residues long. The CDR3 DNA sequence: TGTGCCAGCAGGAGGACAGTCTCCTACGAGCAGTACTTC. Translating gives CASRRTVSYEQYF.